These T cell receptor beta chains were read from a single sample in a study of blood T cell repertoires in COVID-19. Assay: immunoSEQ multiplex PCR; the TCRdb copy retains only in-frame clones and omits some. This table holds around 190,000 clones, roughly 89% found once. Sequenced input: PBMCs or T cells enriched from blood (not recorded which). Every receptor here comes from a woman younger than 45 who had been exposed to COVID-19. The CDR3 runs from the conserved cysteine through the conserved F or W. A D gene is named only where the DNA matches it firmly. Only some rows state a clone size, as once, few, many or a class for expanded clones.

d_call,v_call,j_call,clone_size,cdr3_aa,cdr3_nt
TRBD1,TRBV5-5,TRBJ2-7,-,CASSLGLGTDSYEQYF,TGTGCCAGCAGCTTGGGACTCGGGACAGACTCCTACGAGCAGTACTTC
TRBD2,TRBV10-3,TRBJ2-7,-,CAISDLSGLAGEQYF,TGTGCCATCAGTGACTTATCCGGACTAGCGGGCGAGCAGTACTTC
-,TRBV5-1,TRBJ2-3,-,CASSLVRSRGTDTQYF,TGCGCCAGCAGCTTGGTCAGATCACGGGGCACAGATACGCAGTATTTT
TRBD1,TRBV3-1/TRBV3-2,TRBJ1-6,-,CASSHGTESSPLHF,TGTGCCAGCAGCCATGGGACAGAAAGTTCACCCCTCCACTTT
-,TRBV12-3/TRBV12-4,TRBJ1-2,-,CASSGRGWYGYTF,TGTGCCAGCAGTGGCCGGGGATGGTATGGCTACACCTTC
TRBD1,TRBV29-1,TRBJ2-1,-,CSVEGTGGYNEQFF,TGCAGCGTTGAGGGGACAGGGGGCTACAATGAGCAGTTCTTC
TRBD2,TRBV5-1,TRBJ2-1,-,CASSTVAGSYEQFF,TGCGCCAGCAGCACGGTAGCGGGGTCGTATGAGCAGTTCTTC
TRBD2,TRBV12-5,TRBJ2-3,few,CASGLAGGPRTDTQYF,TGTGCTAGTGGGCTAGCGGGGGGGCCAAGGACAGATACGCAGTATTTT
-,TRBV6-5,TRBJ1-2,-,CASSSPTVYGYTF,TGTGCCAGCAGTTCCCCTACTGTCTATGGCTACACCTTC
TRBD2,TRBV4-1,TRBJ2-5,-,CASSQGPGGQTETQYF,TGCGCCAGCAGCCAAGGGCCGGGGGGGCAGACGGAGACCCAGTACTTC
-,TRBV4-1,TRBJ1-3,-,CASSPSSNTIYF,TGCGCCAGCAGCCCCTCTTCGAACACCATATATTTT
TRBD2,TRBV5-4,TRBJ2-3,-,CASSPLAGVSTDTQYF,TGTGCCAGCAGCCCTTTAGCGGGGGTGAGCACAGATACGCAGTATTTT
-,TRBV7-9,TRBJ1-4,-,CASSLPGGEKLFF,TGTGCCAGCAGCTTACCTGGGGGGGAAAAACTGTTTTTT
-,TRBV9,TRBJ1-5,-,CASSPGGGLFNQPQHF,TGTGCCAGCAGCCCGGGGGGAGGCCTGTTCAATCAGCCCCAGCATTTT
TRBD1,TRBV18,TRBJ2-7,once,CASSSPTGTENYEQYF,TGTGCCAGCTCATCACCAACCGGGACAGAAAACTACGAGCAGTACTTC
TRBD2,TRBV7-9,TRBJ2-5,-,CASSLGLAGETQYF,TGTGCCAGCAGCTTGGGACTAGCGGGGGAGACCCAGTACTTC
-,TRBV5-1,TRBJ1-4,-,CASREGTAANEKLFF,TGCGCCAGCAGGGAGGGGACCGCGGCTAATGAAAAACTGTTTTTT
-,TRBV18,TRBJ2-3,few,CASSPPSMWDTQYF,TGTGCCAGCTCACCTCCTAGCATGTGGGATACGCAGTATTTT
-,TRBV27,TRBJ1-1,-,CASSLERVATEAFF,TGTGCCAGCAGTTTAGAGAGGGTCGCCACTGAAGCTTTCTTT
TRBD1,TRBV24-1,TRBJ1-5,-,CATSEGTGVGQPQHF,TGTGCCACCAGTGAAGGGACAGGGGTGGGCCAGCCCCAGCATTTT
TRBD2,TRBV7-8,TRBJ2-7,-,CASSTLGSGTAGGEQYF,TGTGCCAGCAGCACTCTCGGCTCCGGGACAGCGGGGGGGGAGCAGTACTTC
-,TRBV9,TRBJ2-6,few,CASSVEGDGANVLTF,TGTGCCAGCAGCGTAGAGGGAGATGGGGCCAACGTCCTGACTTTC
-,TRBV24-1,TRBJ1-5,once,CATGPQSNQPQHF,TGTGCCACCGGTCCCCAGTCCAATCAGCCCCAGCATTTT
-,TRBV15,TRBJ2-7,-,CATRPGTSRYEQYF,TGTGCCACCCGGCCCGGGACATCCCGTTACGAGCAGTACTTC